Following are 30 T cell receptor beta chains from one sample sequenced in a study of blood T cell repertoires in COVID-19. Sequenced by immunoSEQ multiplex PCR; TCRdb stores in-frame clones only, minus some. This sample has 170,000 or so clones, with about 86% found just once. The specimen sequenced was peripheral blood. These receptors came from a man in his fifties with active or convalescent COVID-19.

The CDR3 DNA follows: TGTGCCAGCAGCCCAACAGTGGCCTATCAGCCCCAGCATTTT. This gives the protein CASSPTVAYQPQHF. This sequence joins TRBV3-1 (or the pseudogene TRBV3-2) and TRBJ1-5; D unresolved. The V end was cut by 4 bases, the J end by 5 bases, with 12 bases between. This CDR3 is built from 14 residues. Germline CDR1 reads LGHDT; CDR2 reads YNNKEL (reference sequence).

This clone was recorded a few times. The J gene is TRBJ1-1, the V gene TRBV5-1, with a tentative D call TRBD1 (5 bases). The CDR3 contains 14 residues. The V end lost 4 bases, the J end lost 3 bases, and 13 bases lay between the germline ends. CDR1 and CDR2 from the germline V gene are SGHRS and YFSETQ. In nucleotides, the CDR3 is TGCGCCAGCAGCCTGAGGGGAGGGGACACTGAAGCTTTCTTT. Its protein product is CASSLRGGDTEAFF.

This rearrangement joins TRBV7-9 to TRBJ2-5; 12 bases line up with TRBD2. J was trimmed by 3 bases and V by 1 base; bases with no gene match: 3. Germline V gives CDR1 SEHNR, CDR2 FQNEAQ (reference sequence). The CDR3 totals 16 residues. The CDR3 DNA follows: TGTGCCAGCAGCTTAGGGAGGACTAGCGGGGAAGAGACCCAGTACTTC. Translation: CASSLGRTSGEETQYF.

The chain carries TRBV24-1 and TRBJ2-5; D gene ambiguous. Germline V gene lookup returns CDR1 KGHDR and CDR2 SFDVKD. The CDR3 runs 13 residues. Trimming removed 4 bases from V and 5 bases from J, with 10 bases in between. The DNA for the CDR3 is TGTGCCACCAGTGAGGGTTCGCGGGAGACCCAGTACTTC. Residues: CATSEGSRETQYF.

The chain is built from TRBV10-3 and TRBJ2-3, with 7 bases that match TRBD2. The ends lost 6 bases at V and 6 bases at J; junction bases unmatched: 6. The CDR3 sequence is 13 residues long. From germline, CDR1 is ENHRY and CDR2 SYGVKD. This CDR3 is CAIRGGSEDTQYF. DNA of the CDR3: TGTGCCATCAGGGGAGGGTCTGAGGATACGCAGTATTTT.

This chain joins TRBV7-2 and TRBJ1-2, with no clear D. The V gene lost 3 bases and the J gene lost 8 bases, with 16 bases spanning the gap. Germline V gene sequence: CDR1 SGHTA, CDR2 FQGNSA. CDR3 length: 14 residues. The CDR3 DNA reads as TGTGCCAGCAGCTTCGAGCGTGGGTGGCAGGGCTACACCTTC. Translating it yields CASSFERGWQGYTF.

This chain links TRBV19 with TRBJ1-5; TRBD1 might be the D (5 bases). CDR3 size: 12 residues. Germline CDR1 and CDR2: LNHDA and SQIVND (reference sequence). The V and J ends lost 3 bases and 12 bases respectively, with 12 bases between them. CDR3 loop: CASSIRDSLQHF. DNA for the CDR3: TGTGCCAGTAGTATCCGCGACAGTCTCCAGCATTTT.

The CDR3 DNA reads as TGTGCCAGCAGCCTCGGGGATACGCAGTATTTT. Translation: CASSLGDTQYF. The chain has TRBV28 and TRBJ2-3, with D hard to call. The germline CDR1 and CDR2 sequences are MDHEN and SYDVKM. V dropped 6 bases and J dropped 6 bases, with 7 bases sitting between them. CDR3 length: 11 amino acids. Variable domain in full (rest from reference TRBV28 and TRBJ2-3): DVKVTQSSRYLVKRTGEKVFLECVQDMDHENMFWYRQDPGLGLRLIYFSYDVKMKEKGDIPEGYSVSREKKERFSLILESASTNQTSMYLCASSLGDTQYFGPGTRLTVL.

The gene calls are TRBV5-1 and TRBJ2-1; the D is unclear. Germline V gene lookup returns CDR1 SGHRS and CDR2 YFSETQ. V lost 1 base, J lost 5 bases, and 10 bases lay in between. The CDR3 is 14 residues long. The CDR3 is CASSLPGINNEQFF. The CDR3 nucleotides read TGCGCCAGCAGCTTGCCAGGTATCAACAATGAGCAGTTCTTC.

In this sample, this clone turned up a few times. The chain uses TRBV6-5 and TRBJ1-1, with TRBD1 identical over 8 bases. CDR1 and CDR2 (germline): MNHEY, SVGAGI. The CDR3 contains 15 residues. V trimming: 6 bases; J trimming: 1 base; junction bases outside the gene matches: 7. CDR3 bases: TGTGCCAGCAGACCAGGGGGCGGAAGGAACACTGAAGCTTTCTTT. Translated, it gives CASRPGGGRNTEAFF.

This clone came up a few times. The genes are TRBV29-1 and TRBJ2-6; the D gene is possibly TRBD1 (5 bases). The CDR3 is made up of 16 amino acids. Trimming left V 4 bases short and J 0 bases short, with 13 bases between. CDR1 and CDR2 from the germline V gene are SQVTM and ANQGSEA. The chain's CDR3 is CSVVTGFSSGANVLTF. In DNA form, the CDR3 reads TGCAGCGTTGTCACAGGTTTTTCCTCTGGGGCCAACGTCCTGACTTTC.

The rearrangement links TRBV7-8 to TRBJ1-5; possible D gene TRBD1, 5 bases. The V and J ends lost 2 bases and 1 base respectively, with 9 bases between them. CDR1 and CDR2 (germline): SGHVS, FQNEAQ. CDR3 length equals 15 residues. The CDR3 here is CASSLQGGSNQPQHF. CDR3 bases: TGTGCCAGCAGCTTACAGGGTGGGAGCAATCAGCCCCAGCATTTT.

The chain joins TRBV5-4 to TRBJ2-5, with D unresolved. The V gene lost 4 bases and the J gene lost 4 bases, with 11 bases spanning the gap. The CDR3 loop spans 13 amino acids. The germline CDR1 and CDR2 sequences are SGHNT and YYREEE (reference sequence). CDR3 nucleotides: TGTGCCAGCAGCAAGGAGCCTTCAGAGACCCAGTACTTC. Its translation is CASSKEPSETQYF.

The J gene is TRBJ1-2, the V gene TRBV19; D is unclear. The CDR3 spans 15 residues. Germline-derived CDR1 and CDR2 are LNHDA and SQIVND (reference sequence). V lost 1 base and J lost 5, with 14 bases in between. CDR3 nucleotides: TGTGCCAGTAGTATAGGAGCCCTTCCAACTTATGGCTACACCTTC. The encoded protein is CASSIGALPTYGYTF.

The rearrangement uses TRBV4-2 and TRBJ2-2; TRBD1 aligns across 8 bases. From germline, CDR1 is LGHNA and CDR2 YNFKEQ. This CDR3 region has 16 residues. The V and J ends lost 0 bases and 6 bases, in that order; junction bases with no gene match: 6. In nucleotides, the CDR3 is TGTGCCAGCAGCCAAGATCAGGGGGCGCGGGCCGGGGAGCTGTTTTTT. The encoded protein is CASSQDQGARAGELFF.

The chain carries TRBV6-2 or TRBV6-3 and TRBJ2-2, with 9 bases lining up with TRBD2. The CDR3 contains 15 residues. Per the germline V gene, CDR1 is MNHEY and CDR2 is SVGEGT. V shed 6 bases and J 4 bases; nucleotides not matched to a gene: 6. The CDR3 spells CASSRLAAPTGELFF. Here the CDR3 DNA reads TGTGCCAGCAGCAGACTAGCGGCCCCCACCGGGGAGCTGTTTTTT.

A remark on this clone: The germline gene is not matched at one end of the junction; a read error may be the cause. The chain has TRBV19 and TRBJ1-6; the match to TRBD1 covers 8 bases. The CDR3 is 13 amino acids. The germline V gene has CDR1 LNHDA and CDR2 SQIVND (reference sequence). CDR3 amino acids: CASSIRLSDRALF. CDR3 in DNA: TGTGCCAGTAGTATTCGCTTATCGGACAGGGCCCTCTTT. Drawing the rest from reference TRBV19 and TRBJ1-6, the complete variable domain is DGGITQSPKYLFRKEGQNVTLSCEQNLNHDAMYWYRQDPGQGLRLIYYSQIVNDFQKGDIAEGYSVSREKKESFPLTVTSAQKNPTAFYLCASSIRLSDRALFGNGTRLTVT.

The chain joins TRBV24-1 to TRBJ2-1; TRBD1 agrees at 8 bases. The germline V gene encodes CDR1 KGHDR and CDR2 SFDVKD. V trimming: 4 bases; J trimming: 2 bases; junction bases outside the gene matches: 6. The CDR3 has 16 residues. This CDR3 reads CATSDPGQAAYNEQFF. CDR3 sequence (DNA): TGTGCCACCAGTGACCCGGGACAGGCCGCCTACAATGAGCAGTTCTTC.

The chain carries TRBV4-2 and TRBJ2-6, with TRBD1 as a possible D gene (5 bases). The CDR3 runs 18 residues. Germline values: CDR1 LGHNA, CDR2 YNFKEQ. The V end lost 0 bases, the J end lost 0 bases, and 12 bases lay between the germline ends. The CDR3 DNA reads TGTGCCAGCAGCCAAGAGGGGCAGTACGGCTCTGGGGCCAACGTCCTGACTTTC. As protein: CASSQEGQYGSGANVLTF.

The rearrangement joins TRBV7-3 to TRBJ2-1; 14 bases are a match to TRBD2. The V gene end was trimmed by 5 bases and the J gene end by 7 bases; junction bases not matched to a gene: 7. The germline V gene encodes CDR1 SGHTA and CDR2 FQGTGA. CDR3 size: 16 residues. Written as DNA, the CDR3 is TGTGCCAGCAGCCCGAGGACTAGCGGGGGGTCGAATGAGCAGTTCTTC. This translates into CASSPRTSGGSNEQFF.

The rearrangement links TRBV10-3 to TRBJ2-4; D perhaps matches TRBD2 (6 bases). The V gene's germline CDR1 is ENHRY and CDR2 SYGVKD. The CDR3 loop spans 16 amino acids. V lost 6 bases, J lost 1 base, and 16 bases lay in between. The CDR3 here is CAIRGRQGLAKNIQYF. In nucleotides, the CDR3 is TGTGCCATCAGAGGCCGCCAGGGACTGGCCAAAAACATTCAGTACTTC.

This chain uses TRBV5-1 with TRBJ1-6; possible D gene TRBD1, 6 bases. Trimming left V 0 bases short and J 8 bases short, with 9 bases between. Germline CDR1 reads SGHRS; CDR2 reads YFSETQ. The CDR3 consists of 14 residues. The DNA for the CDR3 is TGCGCCAGCAGCTTGGACAGGGATGATTCACCCCTCCACTTT. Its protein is CASSLDRDDSPLHF.

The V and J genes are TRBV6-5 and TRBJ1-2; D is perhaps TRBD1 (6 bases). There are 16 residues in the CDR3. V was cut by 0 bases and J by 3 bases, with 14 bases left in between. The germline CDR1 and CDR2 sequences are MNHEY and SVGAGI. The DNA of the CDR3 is TGTGCCAGCAGTTACTCGAGCTCGGACAGAGACTATGGCTACACCTTC. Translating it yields CASSYSSSDRDYGYTF.

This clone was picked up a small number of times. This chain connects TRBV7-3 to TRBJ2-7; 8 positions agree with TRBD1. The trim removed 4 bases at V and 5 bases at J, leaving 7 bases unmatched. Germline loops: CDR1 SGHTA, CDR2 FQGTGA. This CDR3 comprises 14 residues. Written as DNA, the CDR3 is TGTGCCAGCAGCTCCTCAGGGGGCTCGGACGAGCAGTACTTC. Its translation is CASSSSGGSDEQYF.

This chain's CDR3 is CASSLGASTDTQYF. CDR3 coding DNA: TGCGCCAGCAGTCTAGGTGCAAGCACAGATACGCAGTATTTT. The chain links TRBV4-1 to TRBJ2-3; D is uncertain. This CDR3 is 14 amino acids long. CDR1 and CDR2 from the germline V gene are MGHRA and YSYEKL. V lost 6 bases, J lost 0 bases, and 10 bases lay in between.

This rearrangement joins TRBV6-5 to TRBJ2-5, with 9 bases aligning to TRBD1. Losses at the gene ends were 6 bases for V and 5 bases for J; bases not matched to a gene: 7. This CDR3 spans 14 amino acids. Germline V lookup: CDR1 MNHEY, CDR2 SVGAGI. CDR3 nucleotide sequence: TGTGCCAGCAGAGAGGGACAGGGTCGGGAGACCCAGTACTTC. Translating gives CASREGQGRETQYF.

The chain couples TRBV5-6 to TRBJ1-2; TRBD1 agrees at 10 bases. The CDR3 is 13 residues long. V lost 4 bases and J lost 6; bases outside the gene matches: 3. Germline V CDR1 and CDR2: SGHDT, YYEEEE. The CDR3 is CASSLDRGHGYTF. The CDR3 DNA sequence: TGTGCCAGCAGCCTTGACAGGGGGCATGGCTACACCTTC.

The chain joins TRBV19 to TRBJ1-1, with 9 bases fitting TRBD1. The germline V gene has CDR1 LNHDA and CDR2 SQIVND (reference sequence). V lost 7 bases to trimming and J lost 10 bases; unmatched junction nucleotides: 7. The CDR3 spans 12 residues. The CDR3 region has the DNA TGTGCCAGTACTCCGGACAGGGGCCGAGCTTTCTTT. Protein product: CASTPDRGRAFF.

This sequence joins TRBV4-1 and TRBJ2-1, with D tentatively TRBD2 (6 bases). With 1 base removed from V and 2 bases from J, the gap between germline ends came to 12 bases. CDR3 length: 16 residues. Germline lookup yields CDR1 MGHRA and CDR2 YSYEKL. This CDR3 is CASSQVFSGPYNEQFF. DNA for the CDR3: TGCGCCAGCAGCCAAGTATTCAGCGGGCCCTACAATGAGCAGTTCTTC.

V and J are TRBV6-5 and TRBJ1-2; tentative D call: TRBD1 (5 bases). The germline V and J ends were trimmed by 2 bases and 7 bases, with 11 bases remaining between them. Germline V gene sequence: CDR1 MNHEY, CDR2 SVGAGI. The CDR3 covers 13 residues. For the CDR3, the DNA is TGTGCCAGCAGTTACGGACATCTGAGTGGCTACACCTTC. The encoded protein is CASSYGHLSGYTF.